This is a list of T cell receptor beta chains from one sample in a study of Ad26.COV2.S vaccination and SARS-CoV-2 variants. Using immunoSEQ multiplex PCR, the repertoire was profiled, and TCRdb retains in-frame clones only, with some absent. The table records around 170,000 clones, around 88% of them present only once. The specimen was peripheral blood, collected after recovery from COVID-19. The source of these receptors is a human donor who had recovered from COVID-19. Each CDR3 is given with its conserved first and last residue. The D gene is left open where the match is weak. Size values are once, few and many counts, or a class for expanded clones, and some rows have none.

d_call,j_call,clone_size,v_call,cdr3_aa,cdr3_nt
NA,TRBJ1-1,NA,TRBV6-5,CASSSHTEAFF,TGTGCCAGCAGTTCGCACACTGAAGCTTTCTTT
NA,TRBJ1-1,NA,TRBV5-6,CASSLAIILTEAFF,TGTGCCAGCAGCTTGGCCATAATTCTCACTGAAGCTTTCTTT
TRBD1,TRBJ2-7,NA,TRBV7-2,CASSWGQPAYEQYF,TGTGCCAGCAGCTGGGGACAGCCGGCCTACGAGCAGTACTTC
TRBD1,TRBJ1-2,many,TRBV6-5,CASTTGQGGYGYTF,TGTGCCAGCACCACGGGACAGGGAGGCTATGGCTACACCTTC
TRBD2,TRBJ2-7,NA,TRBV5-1,CASSFRQSGGAEQYF,TGCGCCAGCAGCTTTCGGCAGAGCGGGGGGGCCGAGCAGTACTTC
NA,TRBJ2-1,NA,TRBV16,CASSQSGGTSYNEQFF,TGTGCCAGCAGCCAGTCTGGGGGGACCTCCTACAATGAGCAGTTCTTC
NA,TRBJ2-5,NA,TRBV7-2,CASSAKDF,TGTGCCAGCAGCGCTAAGGACTTC
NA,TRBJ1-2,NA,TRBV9,CASSVGRGEGNYGYTF,TGTGCCAGCAGCGTAGGGCGGGGTGAGGGAAACTATGGCTACACCTTC
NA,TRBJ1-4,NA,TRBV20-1,CSVGVSEKLFF,TGCAGTGTAGGCGTGAGTGAAAAACTGTTTTTT
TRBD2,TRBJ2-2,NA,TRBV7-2,CASSFAAGVTTGELFF,TGTGCCAGCAGCTTCGCAGCGGGGGTAACGACCGGGGAGCTGTTTTTT
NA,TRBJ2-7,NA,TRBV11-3,CASSLAGAGYEQYF,TGTGCCAGCAGCTTAGCGGGGGCCGGATACGAGCAGTACTTC
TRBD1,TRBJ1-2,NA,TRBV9,CASSSGGETNYGYTF,TGTGCCAGCAGCTCAGGGGGGGAGACTAACTATGGCTACACCTTC
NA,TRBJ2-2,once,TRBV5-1,CASSTDTLSNTGELFF,TGCGCCAGCAGCACGGACACATTATCGAACACCGGGGAGCTGTTTTTT
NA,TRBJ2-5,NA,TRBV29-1,CSVAFSLQETQYF,TGCAGCGTTGCATTTTCCCTCCAAGAGACCCAGTACTTC
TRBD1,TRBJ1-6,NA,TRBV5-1,CASSLAGTGEPPLHF,TGCGCCAGCAGCTTGGCGGGGACAGGGGAGCCACCCCTCCACTTT
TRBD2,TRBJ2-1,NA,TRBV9,CASSPASGRVDEQFF,TGTGCCAGCAGCCCAGCAAGCGGGAGGGTAGATGAGCAGTTCTTC
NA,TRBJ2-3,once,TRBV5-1,CASSLAGGSGTDTQYF,TGCGCCAGCAGCTTGGCCGGCGGGTCTGGCACAGATACGCAGTATTTT
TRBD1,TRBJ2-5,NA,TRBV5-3,CARSSHRGVLETQYF,TGTGCCAGAAGCTCCCACAGGGGGGTTCTGGAGACCCAGTACTTC
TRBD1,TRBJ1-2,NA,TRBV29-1,CSVDRDRTYGYTF,TGCAGCGTTGACCGGGACAGGACCTATGGCTACACCTTC
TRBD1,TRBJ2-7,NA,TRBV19,CATLRGGDREADEQYF,TGTGCCACCCTTAGGGGGGGGGACAGGGAAGCGGACGAGCAGTACTTC
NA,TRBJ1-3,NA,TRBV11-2,CASSPDVWGRKENTIYF,TGTGCCAGCAGCCCTGACGTGTGGGGGCGCAAAGAAAACACCATATATTTT
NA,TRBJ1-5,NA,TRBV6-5,CASSYSGQDLYPQHF,TGTGCCAGCAGTTACTCGGGGCAGGACCTTTACCCCCAGCATTTT
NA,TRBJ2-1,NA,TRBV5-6,CASRRFDNEQFF,TGTGCCAGCAGGAGATTTGACAATGAGCAGTTCTTC
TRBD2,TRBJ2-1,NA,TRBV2,CASSSTSGAYNEQFF,TGTGCCAGCAGTTCGACTAGCGGGGCCTACAATGAGCAGTTCTTC
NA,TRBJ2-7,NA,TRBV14,CASSQSGSYEQYF,TGTGCCAGCAGCCAGTCGGGCTCCTACGAGCAGTACTTC
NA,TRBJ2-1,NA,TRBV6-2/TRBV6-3,CASSYSDSYNEQFF,TGTGCCAGCAGTTACTCGGACTCCTACAATGAGCAGTTCTTC
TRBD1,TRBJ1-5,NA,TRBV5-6,CASSPDRGRGNQPQHF,TGTGCCAGCAGCCCGGACAGGGGGAGGGGCAATCAGCCCCAGCATTTT